The 31 T cell receptor delta chains below were found in one sample sequenced in a study of gamma-delta chains in newborns, infants, children. TCRdb re-called the reads via CATT. This table holds over a thousand delta-chain clones, around 0.99% found once. Sequenced input: blood. The receptors originated from a child in good health.

A word on this clone: A single base separates this from a much larger clone, so it may be a read error. V gene TRDV2 combines with J gene TRDJ3; 13 nucleotides line up with TRDD3. The V gene end was trimmed by 5 bases and the J gene end by 0 bases; junction bases not matched to a gene: 9. The CDR3 covers 20 residues. The germline CDR1 and CDR2 sequences are GEAIGNYY and EKD. Here the CDR3 reads CACVTGGYAVSSWDTRQMFF. Here the CDR3 DNA reads TGTGCCTGTGTCACTGGGGGATACGCAGTTAGCTCCTGGGACACCCGACAGATGTTTTTC.

As concerns this clone: A much bigger clone sits one base away, suggesting this may be a read error. The gene calls are TRDV2 and TRDJ1; D is possibly TRDD3 (6 bases). The length of the CDR3 is 16 residues. Per the germline V gene, CDR1 is GEAIGNYY and CDR2 is EKD. CDR3 nucleotide sequence: TGCGCCTGTGACACGATGGGGGTTACGAGCACCGATAAACTCATCTTT. It is translated as CACDTMGVTSTDKLIF.

Judged by abundance, this clone is medium-sized (0.01 to 0.1%). The chain couples TRDV2 to TRDJ3; 8 nucleotides align to TRDD3. Trimming at V came to 2 bases and at J to 0 bases, leaving 5 bases not matched to a gene. The germline V gene encodes CDR1 GEAIGNYY and CDR2 EKD. The CDR3 totals 18 residues. CDR3 bases: TGTGCCTGTGACAAACTGGGGGTGAGCTCCTGGGACACCCGACAGATGTTTTTC. It translates to CACDKLGVSSWDTRQMFF.

This clone was observed a handful of times. This may come from a read error, since a much larger clone is one base off. This specimen includes other DNA sequences encoding the same CDR3. The chain combines TRDV1 with TRDJ1; D might be TRDD3 (5 bases). Trimming took 2 bases from V and 7 from J, leaving 26 bases between them. Germline CDR1 reads TSWWSYY; CDR2 reads QGS. The length of the CDR3 is 18 residues. The CDR3, as DNA: TGTGCTCTTGGGGAAACTCTACGTTACCTGGGTGATTACCTTAAACTCATCTTT. Amino acid sequence: CALGETLRYLGDYLKLIF.

This clone was detected only a few times. A far larger clone is only one base removed, so a read error is likely. The chain joins TRDV2 to TRDJ1, with TRDD3 identical over 7 bases. Trimming at V came to 3 bases and at J to 0 bases, leaving 12 bases not matched to a gene. Germline V lookup: CDR1 GEAIGNYY, CDR2 EKD. The CDR3 loop spans 17 amino acids. Here the CDR3 reads CACDPSGGSIYTDKLIF. The DNA of the CDR3 is TGTGCCTGTGACCCCTCAGGGGGATCCATCTACACCGATAAACTCATCTTT.

This clone was detected a few times. TCRdb's entry gives the protein of a much larger clone, which mismatches this DNA's translation at residue 7, likely from a read error; the protein reported here is translated from the DNA. The gene calls are TRDV2 and TRDJ1, with TRDD3 as a possible D gene (6 bases). V gave up 3 bases and J gave up 3 bases, with 16 bases separating them. From germline, CDR1 is GEAIGNYY and CDR2 EKD. This CDR3 has 15 residues. This CDR3 is CACDSIRDKADKLIF. The CDR3 DNA is TGTGCCTGTGACTCAATAAGGGATAAAGCCGATAAACTCATCTTT.

This clone was counted only a few times. A read error may account for a junction end that differs from germline. This sequence joins TRDV2 and TRDJ2; D unresolved. Germline CDR1 reads GEAIGNYY; CDR2 reads EKD. The CDR3 contains 15 residues. CDR3 amino acids: CACDTVGTLTAQLFF. The CDR3 nucleotides read TGTGCCTGTGACACCGTTGGGACTTTGACAGCGCAACTCTTCTTT.

This clone appeared a few times. TCRdb's protein and the DNA translation differ at residue 4; the protein here comes from the DNA. The rearrangement joins TRDV2 to TRDJ1, with 7 bases identical to TRDD3. This CDR3 has 14 residues. From germline, CDR1 is GEAIGNYY and CDR2 EKD. V dropped 4 bases and J dropped 7; count of bases not matched to a gene: 11. In nucleotides, the CDR3 is TGTGCCTGTGAAACATTGGCTCCTGGGGGTAAACTCATCTTT. Translated: CACETLAPGGKLIF.

This clone was counted a few times. Given a far larger clone just one base away, this is likely a sequencing read error. Other DNA sequences in this sample translate to the same CDR3. V and J are TRDV2 and TRDJ1; 7 positions match TRDD3. This CDR3 is built from 17 residues. Germline values: CDR1 GEAIGNYY, CDR2 EKD. CDR3 sequence reads: CACDTLTGDRFTDKLIF. In DNA form, the CDR3 reads TGCGCCTGTGACACTCTCACTGGGGATCGTTTCACCGATAAACTCATCTTT.

This chain links TRDV2 with TRDJ3; tentatively, D is TRDD3 (6 bases). The germline V and J ends were trimmed by 0 bases and 0 bases, with 11 bases remaining between them. This CDR3 comprises 18 residues. The germline V gene has CDR1 GEAIGNYY and CDR2 EKD. Written as DNA, the CDR3 is TGTGCCTGTGACACCTGGGGGGCCCACTCCTGGGACACCCGACAGATGTTTTTC. Translating it yields CACDTWGAHSWDTRQMFF.

This clone is large in the sample. Distinct nucleotide sequences in the sample also encode this CDR3. The chain is built from TRDV2 and TRDJ1, with 9 positions matching TRDD3. The CDR3 extends over 19 amino acids. The V segment lost 0 bases and the J segment 0 bases; nucleotides outside the gene matches: 13. CDR1 GEAIGNYY and CDR2 EKD come from the germline V gene. The CDR3 region has the DNA TGTGCCTGTGACACCCTTTCTACTGGGGGACACACTTACACCGATAAACTCATCTTT. As protein: CACDTLSTGGHTYTDKLIF.

This clone was observed a few times. Only one base separates this from a far larger clonotype, so it likely reflects a read error. The same CDR3 arises from other DNA sequences in this sample as well. The CDR3 sequence: CACDGTGGYAWDTRQMFF. Here the CDR3 DNA reads TGCGCCTGTGACGGGACTGGGGGATACGCCTGGGACACCCGACAGATGTTTTTC. J is TRDJ3 and V is TRDV2; 13 bases map to TRDD3. CDR3 length: 18 amino acids. Per the germline V gene, CDR1 is GEAIGNYY and CDR2 is EKD.

This clone rates as large (0.1 to 1%). Other DNA sequences in the same sample also yield this CDR3. The chain uses TRDV2 and TRDJ1, with a weak D call TRDD3 (6 bases). The CDR3 covers 16 residues. V gave up 0 bases and J gave up 4 bases, with 17 bases separating them. Germline CDR1 is GEAIGNYY and CDR2 is EKD. This chain's CDR3 is CACDTVGADLRDKLIF. CDR3 coding DNA: TGTGCCTGTGACACCGTGGGGGCGGATTTGCGCGATAAACTCATCTTT.

This clone occurred a few times. A far larger clone is one base from this, pointing to a likely read error. Other DNA sequences of this sample code for an identical CDR3. The rearrangement uses TRDV2 and TRDJ1; TRDD3 agrees at 7 bases. CDR1 is GEAIGNYY and CDR2 is EKD in the germline V gene. The CDR3 sequence is 17 residues long. CDR3 loop: CACDPLGGSIYTDKLIF. The CDR3 region has the DNA TGTGCCTGTGACCCCTTAGGGGGATCCATCTACACCGATAAACTCATCTTC.

This clone was detected only a few times. The chain joins TRDV2 to TRDJ3; 11 nucleotides line up with TRDD3. V lost 1 base and J lost 0; bases outside the gene matches: 7. CDR3 length equals 20 residues. Germline values: CDR1 GEAIGNYY, CDR2 EKD. The CDR3 nucleotides are TGTGCCTGTGACACGGTCGTGGGGGATACGAGCTCCTGGGACACCCGACAGATGTTTTTC. Amino acid sequence: CACDTVVGDTSSWDTRQMFF.

By proportion, this clone is medium-sized (0.01 to 0.1%). This same CDR3 is encoded by further DNA sequences in the sample. The J gene is TRDJ3, the V gene TRDV2; D is uncertain. In germline, CDR1 is GEAIGNYY, CDR2 EKD. Trimming left V 1 base short and J 0 bases short, with 12 bases between. The CDR3 is 18 amino acids. The CDR3 DNA reads as TGTGCCTGTGACACTGCGGATCCCAGCTCCTGGGACACCCGACAGATGTTTTTC. It encodes CACDTADPSSWDTRQMFF.

Sample share makes this clone large. The rearrangement links TRDV3 to TRDJ1, with 8 positions matching TRDD3. The CDR3 contains 16 residues. From germline, CDR1 is TVYSNPD and CDR2 GDNSRS (reference sequence). Losses at the gene ends were 4 bases for V and 0 bases for J; bases not matched to a gene: 13. The DNA of the CDR3 is TGTGCCTACCCGTACTGGGGGTGCTGTTACACCGATAAACTCATCTTT. Translation: CAYPYWGCCYTDKLIF.

This clone was observed a few times. The J gene is TRDJ1, the V gene TRDV2; 7 bases map to TRDD3. The germline gives CDR1 GEAIGNYY, CDR2 EKD. This CDR3 has 14 amino acids. With 0 bases clipped from V and 0 bases from J, the junction kept 0 bases outside the gene matches. CDR3 nucleotide sequence: TGTGCCTGTGACACCGGGGGATACACCGATAAACTCATCTTT. Translating it yields CACDTGGYTDKLIF.

There are a few counts of this clone. The chain employs TRDV2 and TRDJ3, with TRDD3 identical over 9 bases. With 3 bases clipped from V and 1 base from J, the junction kept 6 bases outside the gene matches. This CDR3 spans 18 amino acids. From germline, CDR1 is GEAIGNYY and CDR2 EKD. This CDR3 reads CACDFSGIRSWDTRQMFF. CDR3 in DNA: TGTGCCTGTGACTTCTCGGGGATACGGTCCTGGGACACCCGACAGATGTTTTTC.

Regarding this clone: A read error is likely here: a far larger clone is one base away. The V and J genes are TRDV2 and TRDJ3; 12 bases align to TRDD3. Germline V gene sequence: CDR1 GEAIGNYY, CDR2 EKD. The CDR3 loop spans 20 amino acids. DNA of the CDR3: TGTGCCTGTGACAAGATACTGGGGGATACTAGCTCCTTGGACACCCGACAGATGTTTTTC. This gives the protein CACDKILGDTSSLDTRQMFF.

A remark on this clone: Given a far larger clone just one base away, this is likely a sequencing read error. Additional DNA sequences in this sample encode the identical CDR3. V and J are TRDV2 and TRDJ1; D remains ambiguous. This CDR3 spans 17 amino acids. The germline V gene encodes CDR1 GEAIGNYY and CDR2 EKD. CDR3 loop: CACDTVGKDPYTDKLIF. CDR3 nucleotides: TGTGCCTGTGACACCGTAGGGAAGGATCCTTACACCGATAAGCTCATCTTT.

This clone has more than one count but fewer than ten. The rearrangement joins TRDV2 to TRDJ3, with TRDD3 matching over 12 bases. Unmatched junction bases numbered 3, after V lost 0 bases and J lost 1 base. This CDR3 contains 19 residues. Looked up from germline, CDR1 is GEAIGNYY and CDR2 is EKD. Written as DNA, the CDR3 is TGTGCCTGTGACACCCTGGGGGATACGCCGTCCTGGGACACCCGACAGATGTTTTTC. Protein sequence: CACDTLGDTPSWDTRQMFF.

As to this clone: This may stem from a read error, because a much larger clone lies one nucleotide away. This chain connects TRDV1 to TRDJ1; 11 nucleotides agree with TRDD3. Losses at the gene ends were 4 bases for V and 9 bases for J; bases not matched to a gene: 19. This CDR3 is built from 18 residues. Germline lookup yields CDR1 TSWWSYY and CDR2 QGS. The CDR3 sequence is CALGASLRGGYEVRELIF. The CDR3 region has the DNA TGTGCTCTTGGGGCCTCGCTACGTGGGGGATACGAGGTACGTGAACTCATCTTT.

This clone has more than one count but fewer than ten. A far bigger clonotype differs at one base, so this is likely a read error. This chain connects TRDV2 to TRDJ3, with 12 bases lining up with TRDD3. The CDR3 is made up of 20 amino acids. With V trimmed by 6 bases and J by 0 bases, 11 bases remained unmatched. Germline CDR1 is GEAIGNYY and CDR2 is EKD. The CDR3, as DNA: TGTGCCTGTAACAAGATACTGGGGGATACTAGCTCCTGGGACACCCGACAGATGTTTTTC. Amino acids: CACNKILGDTSSWDTRQMFF.

As for this clone: The protein TCRdb gives is from a much larger clone and does not agree with this DNA's translation at residue 4, likely a read error; the protein shown here comes from the DNA. The chain is built from TRDV2 and TRDJ1, with D perhaps TRDD3 (6 bases). V was clipped by 4 bases and J by 1 base, with 15 bases between them. There are 15 residues in the CDR3. Germline-derived CDR1 and CDR2 are GEAIGNYY and EKD. The CDR3 nucleotides are TGTGCCTGTGAATATATCCTGGGGACCACCGATAAACTCATCTTT. Translating it yields CACEYILGTTDKLIF.

This clone came up a few times. A far larger clone is one nucleotide away, so this likely arose from a read error. At the DNA level, this CDR3 is encoded by other sequences in the same sample as well. The rearrangement uses TRDV2 and TRDJ3; 13 bases line up with TRDD3. The CDR3 is 18 residues long. In germline, CDR1 is GEAIGNYY, CDR2 EKD. The CDR3 reads CACDGTGGYAWDTRQMFF. The CDR3 region has the DNA TGTGCCTGTGACGGGACTGGGGGATACGCCTGGGACACCCGGCAGATGTTTTTC.

Regarding this clone: This likely reflects a read error, since a far larger clone is one base away. This chain links TRDV2 with TRDJ1; 9 bases agree with TRDD3. CDR1 and CDR2 (germline): GEAIGNYY, EKD. CDR3 length equals 18 residues. CDR3 protein: CAWDTIRGYAEYTDKLIF. Here the CDR3 DNA reads TGTGCCTGGGACACAATAAGGGGATACGCCGAGTACACCGATAAACTCATCTTT.

This clone occurred a few times. Possible read error: a much larger clone is one base away. This chain links TRDV2 with TRDJ1; 13 bases agree with TRDD3. Germline CDR1 GEAIGNYY, CDR2 EKD. CDR3 length equals 20 residues. V lost 3 bases and J lost 0; bases outside the gene matches: 15. This CDR3 reads CACDALRTGGYGSYTDKLIF. The CDR3 DNA is TGTGCCTGTGACGCCCTCCGTACTGGGGGATACGGGTCGTACACCGATAAACTCATCTTT.

The J gene was identified as TRDJ3, and no V gene was called; the table's D call TRDD3 went unverified against the DNA. The CDR3 covers 20 residues. CDR3: CACDTGWGIQSSWDTRQMFF. The DNA for the CDR3 is TGTGCCTGTGACACGGGCTGGGGGATACAGAGCTCCTGGGACACCCGACAGATGTTTTTC.

A word on this clone: With only one base between it and a far larger clone, this is likely a read error. Other nucleotide sequences in the sample specify the same CDR3. The chain is built from TRDV2 and TRDJ3, with D possibly being TRDD2 (5 bases). Germline V lookup: CDR1 GEAIGNYY, CDR2 EKD. The CDR3 length is 17 residues. Trimming left V 7 bases short and J 2 bases short, with 17 bases between. CDR3: CACFPLLGAWDTRQMFF. The CDR3, as DNA: TGTGCCTGCTTTCCTCTTCTTGGCGCCTGGGACACCCGACAGATGTTTTTC.

Turning to this clone: One base away lies a much larger clone, so this may be a sequencing read error. The chain uses TRDV2 and TRDJ3; no firm D call. The CDR3 consists of 18 residues. Per the germline V gene, CDR1 is GEAIGNYY and CDR2 is EKD. The chain's CDR3 is CARDTADPSSWDTRQMFF. CDR3 bases: TGTGCCCGTGACACCGCGGATCCCAGCTCCTGGGACACCCGACAGATGTTTTTC.